What follows are 11 T cell receptor beta chains derived from one specimen sequenced in a study of technical replicates of blood from a few donors (dated by TCRdb to 2015 to 2018). Library construction relied on the immunoSEQ multiplex PCR assay. The immuneACCESS repertoire file appears here via TCRdb, limited to in-frame rearrangements. These files lack a portion of the clones; in checked studies, under half of the deficit traces to unresolved V genes, and the cause of the others is not known. The table for this sample lists about 82,000 clones; approximately 94% of them were counted only once. The ten largest clones take up under 0.5% of the sample. The sequenced material came from T cells isolated from PBMCs. The receptors come from a human donor in good health.

This rearrangement joins TRBV5-4 to TRBJ2-3; 8 positions match TRBD2. This CDR3 region has 16 residues. The V and J ends lost 2 bases and 2 bases, in that order; junction bases with no gene match: 7. CDR1 and CDR2 (germline): SGHNT, YYREEE (reference sequence). This CDR3 reads CASSLVLAGLTDTQYF. CDR3 DNA: TGTGCCAGCAGCTTAGTCCTAGCGGGTCTCACAGATACGCAGTATTTT. Drawing the rest from reference TRBV5-4 and TRBJ2-3, the complete variable domain is ETGVTQSPTHLIKTRGQQVTLRCSSQSGHNTVSWYQQALGQGPQFIFQYYREEENGRGNFPPRFSGLQFPNYSSELNVNALELDDSALYLCASSLVLAGLTDTQYFGPGTRLTVL.

V gene TRBV12-5 combines with J gene TRBJ2-5, with D hard to call. Trimming stripped 4 bases from V and 4 bases from J, with 4 bases between. The CDR3 spans 11 residues. The germline V gene encodes CDR1 LGHNT and CDR2 FRNRAP. CDR3 region: CASGSLETQYF. In nucleotides, the CDR3 is TGTGCTAGTGGTTCGTTAGAGACCCAGTACTTC.

The chain is built from TRBV6-1 and TRBJ2-7; 7 bases agree with TRBD1. Per germline, CDR1 MNHNS and CDR2 SASEGT. The length of the CDR3 is 18 residues. V shed 4 bases and J 7 bases; nucleotides not matched to a gene: 22. The CDR3 nucleotides are TGTGCCAGCAGTGTACAGGGATTAGGGGGCCAAAAGTTGAGGGAGCAGTACTTC. It translates to CASSVQGLGGQKLREQYF.

The chain carries TRBV9 and TRBJ1-2; D perhaps matches TRBD1 (5 bases). Germline values: CDR1 SGDLS, CDR2 YYNGEE. The CDR3 totals 13 residues. Trimming cost V 2 bases and J 14 bases, with 19 bases left between them. The CDR3 region has the DNA TGTGCCAGCAGCGTTTTGGACGGGGGTTCGCGTACCTTC. It translates to CASSVLDGGSRTF.

The chain carries TRBV9 and TRBJ2-1, with D hard to call. The CDR3 has 15 amino acids. Trimming took 1 base from V and 4 from J, leaving 12 bases between them. The germline V gene encodes CDR1 SGDLS and CDR2 YYNGEE. CDR3 nucleotides: TGTGCCAGCAGCGTATCCGGTCTAGTATACAATGAGCAGTTCTTC. This sequence encodes CASSVSGLVYNEQFF. The full variable domain, its missing parts supplied by reference TRBV9 and TRBJ2-1, is DSGVTQTPKHLITATGQRVTLRCSPRSGDLSVYWYQQSLDQGLQFLIQYYNGEERAKGNILERFSAQQFPDLHSELNLSSLELGDSALYFCASSVSGLVYNEQFFGPGTRLTVL.

The genes are TRBV7-2 and TRBJ2-2; tentatively, D is TRBD2 (5 bases). Germline-derived CDR1 and CDR2 are SGHTA and FQGNSA. There are 16 residues in the CDR3. The V end was cut by 2 bases, the J end by 3 bases, with 13 bases between. The DNA of the CDR3 is TGTGCCAGCAGCTTAATGAGCGGAGGACACACCGGGGAGCTGTTTTTT. Protein sequence: CASSLMSGGHTGELFF.

This clone appeared a single time. The CDR3: CASSLRRSNTEAFF. CDR3 in DNA: TGTGCCAGCAGTTTACGCAGGTCCAACACTGAAGCTTTCTTT. This chain joins TRBV28 and TRBJ1-1; D is unclear. CDR3 length: 14 residues. V was cut by 2 bases and J by 2 bases, with 9 bases left in between. The germline V gene has CDR1 MDHEN and CDR2 SYDVKM.

J is TRBJ1-4 and V is TRBV9; perhaps TRBD1 as D (6 bases). This CDR3 region has 18 residues. Germline CDR1 reads SGDLS; CDR2 reads YYNGEE. The V gene lost 3 bases and the J gene lost 0 bases, with 18 bases spanning the gap. The CDR3 sequence: CASSDSPRTDATNEKLFF. CDR3 in DNA: TGTGCCAGCAGCGACAGCCCCCGGACAGATGCAACTAATGAAAAACTGTTTTTT.

The CDR3 DNA is TGTGCCAGCAGGCAGCCGGGATCCTACGAGCAGTACTTC. It yields the protein CASRQPGSYEQYF. The chain joins TRBV11-2 to TRBJ2-7; weak D call: TRBD2 (5 bases). The germline V gene has CDR1 SGHAT and CDR2 FQNNGV. This CDR3 contains 13 residues. V lost 6 bases, J lost 1 base, and 10 bases lay in between.

V gene TRBV30 combines with J gene TRBJ2-3; 9 bases agree with TRBD1. V lost 2 bases and J lost 4; bases outside the gene matches: 7. CDR3 size: 15 residues. Germline-derived CDR1 and CDR2 are GTSNPN and SVGIG (reference sequence). This chain's CDR3 is CAWSIGTGSSDTQYF. CDR3 coding DNA: TGTGCCTGGAGTATCGGGACAGGGTCATCAGATACGCAGTATTTT.

This clone came up a few times. J is TRBJ1-1 and V is TRBV29-1; 8 nucleotides align to TRBD1. CDR1 and CDR2 (germline): SQVTM, ANQGSEA. Trimming took 6 bases from V and 3 from J; bases not matched to a gene: 6. The length of the CDR3 is 13 residues. CDR3 sequence reads: CSVDTGGYTEAFF. The DNA of the CDR3 is TGCAGCGTGGATACAGGGGGATACACTGAAGCTTTCTTT.